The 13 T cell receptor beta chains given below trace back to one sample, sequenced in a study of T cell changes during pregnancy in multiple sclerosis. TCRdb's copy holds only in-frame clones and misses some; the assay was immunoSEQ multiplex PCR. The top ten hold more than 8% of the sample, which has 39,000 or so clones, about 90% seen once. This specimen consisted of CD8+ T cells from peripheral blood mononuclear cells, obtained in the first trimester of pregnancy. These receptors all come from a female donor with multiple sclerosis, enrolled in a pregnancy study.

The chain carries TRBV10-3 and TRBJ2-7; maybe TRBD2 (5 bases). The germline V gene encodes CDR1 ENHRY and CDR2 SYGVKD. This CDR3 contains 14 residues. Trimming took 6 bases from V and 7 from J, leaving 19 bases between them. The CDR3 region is CAIRNRSLGREQYF. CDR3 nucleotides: TGTGCCATCAGGAATCGGTCACTAGGAAGGGAGCAGTACTTC.

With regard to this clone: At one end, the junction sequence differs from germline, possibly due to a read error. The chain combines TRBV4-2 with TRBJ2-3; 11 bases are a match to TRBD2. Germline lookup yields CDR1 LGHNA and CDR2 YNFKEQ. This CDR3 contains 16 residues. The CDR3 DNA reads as TGTGCCAGCAGCAAAGATAGCGGGGGGGGGTCGGATACGCAGTATTTT. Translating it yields CASSKDSGGGSDTQYF.

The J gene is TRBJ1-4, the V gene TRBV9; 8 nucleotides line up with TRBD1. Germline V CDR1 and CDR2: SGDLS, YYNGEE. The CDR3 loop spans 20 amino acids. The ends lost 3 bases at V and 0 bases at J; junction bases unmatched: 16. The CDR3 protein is CASSGGQGSFGYATNEKLFF. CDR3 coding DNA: TGTGCCAGCAGCGGCGGACAGGGTAGCTTTGGGTATGCAACTAATGAAAAACTGTTTTTT.

In DNA, the CDR3 is TGTGCCAGTAGTCCCTGGACCCAATGGGAGCAAGAGACCCAGTACTTC. Protein: CASSPWTQWEQETQYF. This rearrangement joins TRBV19 to TRBJ2-5, with a tentative D call TRBD2 (5 bases). The CDR3 has 16 amino acids. Germline V gene data show CDR1 as LNHDA and CDR2 as SQIVND (reference sequence). V lost 5 bases and J 2 bases, leaving 18 bases between the germline ends.

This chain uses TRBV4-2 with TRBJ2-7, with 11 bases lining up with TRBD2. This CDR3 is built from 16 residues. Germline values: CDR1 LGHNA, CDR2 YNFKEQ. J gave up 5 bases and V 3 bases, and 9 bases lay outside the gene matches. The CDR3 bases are TGTGCCAGCAGCCAGGAAATAGCGGGAGGGGTCAACGAGCAGTACTTC. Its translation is CASSQEIAGGVNEQYF.

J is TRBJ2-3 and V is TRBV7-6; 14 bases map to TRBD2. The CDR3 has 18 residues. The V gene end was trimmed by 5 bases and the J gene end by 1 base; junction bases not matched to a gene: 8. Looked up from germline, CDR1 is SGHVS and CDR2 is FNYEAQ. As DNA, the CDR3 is TGTGCCAGCAGCAAGACTAGCGGGGGGGCCTACCGCACAGATACGCAGTATTTT. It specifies CASSKTSGGAYRTDTQYF.

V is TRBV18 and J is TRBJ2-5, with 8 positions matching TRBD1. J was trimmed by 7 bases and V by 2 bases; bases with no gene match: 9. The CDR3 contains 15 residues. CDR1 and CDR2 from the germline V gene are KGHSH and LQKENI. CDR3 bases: TGTGCCAGCTCACCAATGGCAGGGGGCGGCGGGACCCAGTACTTC. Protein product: CASSPMAGGGGTQYF.

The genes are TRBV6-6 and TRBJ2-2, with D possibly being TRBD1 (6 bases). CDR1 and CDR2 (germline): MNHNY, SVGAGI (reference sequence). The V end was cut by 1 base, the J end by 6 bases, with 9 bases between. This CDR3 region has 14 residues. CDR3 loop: CASSYLQGAGELFF. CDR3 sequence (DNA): TGTGCCAGCAGTTACTTACAGGGTGCCGGGGAGCTGTTTTTT.

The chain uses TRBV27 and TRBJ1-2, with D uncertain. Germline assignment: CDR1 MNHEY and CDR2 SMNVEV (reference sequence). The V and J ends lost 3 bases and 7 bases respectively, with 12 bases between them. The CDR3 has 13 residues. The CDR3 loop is CASSFLPDFGYTF. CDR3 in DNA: TGTGCCAGCAGTTTTTTGCCCGACTTTGGCTACACCTTC.

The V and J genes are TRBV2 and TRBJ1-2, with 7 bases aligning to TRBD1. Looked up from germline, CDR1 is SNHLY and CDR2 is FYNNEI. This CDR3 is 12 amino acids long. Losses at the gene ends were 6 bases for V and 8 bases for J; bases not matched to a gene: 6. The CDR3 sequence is CASSYTGVGYTF. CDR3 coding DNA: TGTGCCAGCAGCTACACAGGGGTAGGCTACACCTTC.

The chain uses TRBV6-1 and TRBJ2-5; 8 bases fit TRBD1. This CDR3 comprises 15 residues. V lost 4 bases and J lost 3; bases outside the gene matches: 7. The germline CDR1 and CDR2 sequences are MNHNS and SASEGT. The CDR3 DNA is TGTGCCAGCAGTGTTGCCGGGACAGGTAAAGAGACCCAGTACTTC. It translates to CASSVAGTGKETQYF.

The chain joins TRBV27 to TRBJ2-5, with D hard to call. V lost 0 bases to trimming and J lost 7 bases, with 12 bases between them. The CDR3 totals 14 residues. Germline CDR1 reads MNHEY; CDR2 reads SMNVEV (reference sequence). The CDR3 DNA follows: TGTGCCAGCAGTTTATCGTCCCAGTTTGGGACCCAGTACTTC. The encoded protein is CASSLSSQFGTQYF.

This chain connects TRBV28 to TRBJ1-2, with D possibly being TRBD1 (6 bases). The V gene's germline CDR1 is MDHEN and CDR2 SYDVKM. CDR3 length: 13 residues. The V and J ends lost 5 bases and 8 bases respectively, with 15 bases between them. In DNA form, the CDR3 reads TGTGCCAGCAGTCTTTCCACGACAGGAGGCTACACCTTC. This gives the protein CASSLSTTGGYTF.